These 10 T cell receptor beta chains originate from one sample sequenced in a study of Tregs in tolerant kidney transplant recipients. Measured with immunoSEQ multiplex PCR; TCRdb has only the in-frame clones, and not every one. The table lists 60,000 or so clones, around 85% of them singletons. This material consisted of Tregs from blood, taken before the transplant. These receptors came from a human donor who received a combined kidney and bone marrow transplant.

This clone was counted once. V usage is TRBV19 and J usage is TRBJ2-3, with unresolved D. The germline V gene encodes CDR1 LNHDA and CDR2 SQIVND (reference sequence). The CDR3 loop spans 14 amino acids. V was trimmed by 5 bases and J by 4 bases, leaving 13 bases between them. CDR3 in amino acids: CASSRASSADTQYF. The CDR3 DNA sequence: TGTGCCAGTAGTCGGGCGAGTTCCGCAGATACGCAGTATTTT. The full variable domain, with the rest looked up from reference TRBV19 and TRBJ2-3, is DGGITQSPKYLFRKEGQNVTLSCEQNLNHDAMYWYRQDPGQGLRLIYYSQIVNDFQKGDIAEGYSVSREKKESFPLTVTSAQKNPTAFYLCASSRASSADTQYFGPGTRLTVL.

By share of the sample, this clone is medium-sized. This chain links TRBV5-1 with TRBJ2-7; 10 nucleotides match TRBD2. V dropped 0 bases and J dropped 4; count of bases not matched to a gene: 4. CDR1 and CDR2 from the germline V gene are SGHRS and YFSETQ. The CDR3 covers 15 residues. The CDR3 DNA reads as TGCGCCAGCAGCTTGGCCGGGACTAGCGAGTACGAGCAGTACTTC. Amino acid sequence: CASSLAGTSEYEQYF.

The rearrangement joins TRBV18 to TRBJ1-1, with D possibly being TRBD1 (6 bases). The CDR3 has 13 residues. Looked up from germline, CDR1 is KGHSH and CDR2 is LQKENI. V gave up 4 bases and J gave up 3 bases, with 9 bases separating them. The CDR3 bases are TGTGCCAGCTCACGGGGACAAGACACTGAAGCTTTCTTT. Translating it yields CASSRGQDTEAFF.

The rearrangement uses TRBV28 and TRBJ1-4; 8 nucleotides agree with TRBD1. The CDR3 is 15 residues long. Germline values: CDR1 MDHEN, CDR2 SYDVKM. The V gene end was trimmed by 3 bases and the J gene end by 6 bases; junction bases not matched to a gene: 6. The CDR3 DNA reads TGTGCCAGCAGTTTCGCGGGACAGGCCGATGAAAAACTGTTTTTT. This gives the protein CASSFAGQADEKLFF.

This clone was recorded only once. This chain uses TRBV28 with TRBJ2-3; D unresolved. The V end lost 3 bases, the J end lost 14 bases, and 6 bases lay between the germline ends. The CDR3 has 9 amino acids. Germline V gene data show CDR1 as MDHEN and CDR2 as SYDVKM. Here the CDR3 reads CASSFPTYF. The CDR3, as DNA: TGTGCCAGCAGTTTCCCTACGTATTTT.

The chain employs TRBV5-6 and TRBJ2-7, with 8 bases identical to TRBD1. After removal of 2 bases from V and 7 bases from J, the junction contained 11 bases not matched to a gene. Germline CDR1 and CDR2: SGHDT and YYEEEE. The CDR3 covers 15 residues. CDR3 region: CASSFDRQGAKEQYF. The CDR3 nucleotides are TGTGCCAGCAGCTTTGATCGTCAGGGGGCGAAAGAGCAGTACTTC.

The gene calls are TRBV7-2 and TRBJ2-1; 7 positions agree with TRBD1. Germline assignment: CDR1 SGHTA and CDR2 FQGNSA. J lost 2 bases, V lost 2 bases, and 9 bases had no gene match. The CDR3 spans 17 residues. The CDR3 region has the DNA TGTGCCAGCAGCTTAATCCCGACAGGGATGACCTACAATGAGCAGTTCTTC. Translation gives CASSLIPTGMTYNEQFF.

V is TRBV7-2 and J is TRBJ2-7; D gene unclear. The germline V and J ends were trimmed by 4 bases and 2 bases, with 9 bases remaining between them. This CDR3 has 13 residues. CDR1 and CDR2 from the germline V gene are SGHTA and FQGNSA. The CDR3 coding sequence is TGTGCCAGCAGCTCGGGTGGCGCCTACGAGCAGTACTTC. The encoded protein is CASSSGGAYEQYF.

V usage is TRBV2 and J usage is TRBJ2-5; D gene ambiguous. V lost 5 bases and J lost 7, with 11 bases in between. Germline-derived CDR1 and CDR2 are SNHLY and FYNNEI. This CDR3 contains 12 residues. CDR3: CASSLVSPTQYF. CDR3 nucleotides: TGTGCCAGCAGTCTAGTCTCCCCGACCCAGTACTTC.

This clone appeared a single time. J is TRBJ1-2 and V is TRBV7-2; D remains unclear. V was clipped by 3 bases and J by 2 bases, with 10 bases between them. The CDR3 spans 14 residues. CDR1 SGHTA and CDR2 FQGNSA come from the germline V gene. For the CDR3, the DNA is TGTGCCAGCAGCTTGATCGGGCGAAACTATGGCTACACCTTC. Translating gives CASSLIGRNYGYTF.